This section outlines one T cell receptor (beta chain) sequence together with its context. Its cognate antigen is unknown. The data are from a study of blood T cells in healthy people across ages. General observations from the study: One million T cells yielded diversity estimates that were considered underestimates. Long-lived donors carried more naive CD4+ cells and greater diversity than aged donors. Reliance upon unsorted PBMCs precluded definitive naive versus antigen-experienced comparison.

The CDR3 extends over 14 amino acids. Trimming removed 5 bases at V and 3 bases at J, with 13 bases between. Primed by a sample-barcoded 5' primer and a J-beta primer mix, a second PCR proceeded for 7 to 11 cycles. TCRdb called the 5' RACE reads again in MiXCR, with one record for every CDR3 protein. Altogether about 1,500,000 distinct CDR3 sequences are present, approximately 42% being singletons, with the ten largest covering 6.5% to 10%. Peripheral blood samples of roughly 9.8 milliliters were drawn from each donor. The chain employs TRBV12-3 or TRBV12-4 and TRBJ1-2; the D is unclear. The clonotype originates from a woman between 18 and 30 years old in good health. Sequenced sample: blood. This CDR3 is CASSPLPGYYGYTF. In nucleotides, the CDR3 is TGTGCCAGCAGTCCACTCCCCGGGTACTATGGCTACACCTTC.